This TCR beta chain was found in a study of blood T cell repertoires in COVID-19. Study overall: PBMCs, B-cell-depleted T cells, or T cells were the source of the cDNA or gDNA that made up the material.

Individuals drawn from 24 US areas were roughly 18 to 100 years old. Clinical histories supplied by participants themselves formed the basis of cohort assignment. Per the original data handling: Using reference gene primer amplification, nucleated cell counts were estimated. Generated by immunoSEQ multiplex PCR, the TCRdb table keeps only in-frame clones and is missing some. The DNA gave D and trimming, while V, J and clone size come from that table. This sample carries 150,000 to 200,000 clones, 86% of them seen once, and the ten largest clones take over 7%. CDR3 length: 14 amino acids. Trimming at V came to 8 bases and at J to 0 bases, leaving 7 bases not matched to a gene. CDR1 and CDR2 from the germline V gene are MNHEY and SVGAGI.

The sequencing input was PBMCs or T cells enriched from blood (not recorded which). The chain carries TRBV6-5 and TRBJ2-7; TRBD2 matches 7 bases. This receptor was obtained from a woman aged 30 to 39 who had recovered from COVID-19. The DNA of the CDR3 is TGTGCCAGCTGGCAGACTAGCCGCTCCTACGAGCAGTACTTC. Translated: CASWQTSRSYEQYF.